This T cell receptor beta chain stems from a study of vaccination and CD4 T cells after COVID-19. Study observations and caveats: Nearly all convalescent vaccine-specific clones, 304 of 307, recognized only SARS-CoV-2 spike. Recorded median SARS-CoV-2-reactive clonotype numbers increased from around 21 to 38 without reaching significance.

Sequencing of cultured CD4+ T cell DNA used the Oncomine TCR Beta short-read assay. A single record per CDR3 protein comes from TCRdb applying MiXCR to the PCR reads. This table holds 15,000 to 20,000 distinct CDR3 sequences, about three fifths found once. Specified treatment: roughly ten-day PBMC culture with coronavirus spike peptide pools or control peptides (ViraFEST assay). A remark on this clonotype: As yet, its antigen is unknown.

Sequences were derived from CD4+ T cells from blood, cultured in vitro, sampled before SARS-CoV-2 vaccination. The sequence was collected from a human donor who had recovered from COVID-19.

CDR3 sequence: CASSPELAGRPDTQYF. CDR3 coding DNA: TGTGCCAGCAGCCCTGAGCTAGCGGGAAGGCCAGATACGCAGTATTTT. The chain couples TRBV7-2 to TRBJ2-3; TRBD2 agrees at 9 bases. This CDR3 is 16 amino acids long. The trim removed 5 bases at V and 4 bases at J, leaving 10 bases unmatched. The germline V gene has CDR1 SGHTA and CDR2 FQGNSA. Full variable domain (outside the CDR3, taken from reference TRBV7-2 and TRBJ2-3): GAGVSQSPSNKVTEKGKDVELRCDPISGHTALYWYRQSLGQGLEFLIYFQGNSAPDKSGLPSDRFSAERTGGSVSTLTIQRTQQEDSAVYLCASSPELAGRPDTQYFGPGTRLTVL.